This T cell receptor beta chain was recorded in a study of blood T cells in healthy people across ages. Study findings and constraints: Per million T cells, the diversity of TCR beta decreased roughly linearly as age advanced.

Primers used in a second PCR of about 7 to 12 cycles were a sample-barcoded 5' primer and a J-beta primer mix. TCRdb reprocessed the 5' RACE reads via MiXCR and lists one record per CDR3 protein. Counted here are over 600,000 distinct CDR3 sequences, roughly 21% occurring once; the ten biggest clones make up approximately 3.6%. This CDR3 is built from 12 residues. In germline, CDR1 is MDHEN, CDR2 SYDVKM. The ends lost 6 bases at V and 5 bases at J; junction bases unmatched: 3. This clonotype was seen only a few times. Its antigen is not known. Drawn from each donor were ten milliliters of peripheral blood. Each sample had at least 6 million PBMCs isolated.

Sequences were obtained from blood. This clonotype was sampled from a man aged 65-85 years in good health. The V gene is TRBV28, the J gene TRBJ2-7, with 8 bases that match TRBD1. The CDR3 protein is CASRRTGNEQYF. The DNA of the CDR3 is TGTGCCAGCAGAAGGACAGGGAACGAGCAGTACTTC. The entire variable domain, with the rest obtained from reference TRBV28 and TRBJ2-7, is as follows: DVKVTQSSRYLVKRTGEKVFLECVQDMDHENMFWYRQDPGLGLRLIYFSYDVKMKEKGDIPEGYSVSREKKERFSLILESASTNQTSMYLCASRRTGNEQYFGPGTRLTVT.